The 7 T cell receptor beta chains below were found in one sample sequenced in a study of blood T cell repertoires in COVID-19. The table came from immunoSEQ multiplex PCR; TCRdb's copy has only in-frame clones and leaves some out. The repertoire holds 260,000 or so clones, with roughly four fifths as singletons. Sequences were obtained from peripheral blood. The receptors were gathered from a woman in her seventies with acute or convalescent COVID-19.

The V and J genes are TRBV6-2 or TRBV6-3 and TRBJ1-2; D unclear. V lost 6 bases, J lost 3 bases, and 11 bases lay in between. The CDR3 runs 13 residues. The germline CDR1 and CDR2 sequences are MNHEY and SVGEGT. The CDR3 bases are TGTGCCAGCAGCCCTCCGCGGTACTATGGCTACACCTTC. Translating it yields CASSPPRYYGYTF.

The table lists this clone with a few counts. The gene calls are TRBV11-2 and TRBJ1-2; perhaps TRBD1 as D (6 bases). The germline CDR1 and CDR2 sequences are SGHAT and FQNNGV. The CDR3 is 12 amino acids. V dropped 5 bases and J dropped 8 bases, with 12 bases sitting between them. CDR3 in amino acids: CASSRERGGYTF. CDR3 sequence (DNA): TGTGCCAGCAGCCGCGAAAGGGGGGGCTACACCTTC.

The chain is built from TRBV3-1 (or the pseudogene TRBV3-2) and TRBJ2-5; 7 bases are shared with TRBD2. Trimming cost V 4 bases and J 0 bases; bases outside gene matches: 8. Germline V gene data show CDR1 as LGHDT and CDR2 as YNNKEL (reference sequence). The CDR3 length is 16 residues. CDR3 region: CASSPRKAGYQETQYF. The CDR3, as DNA: TGTGCCAGCAGCCCCAGAAAAGCGGGGTACCAAGAGACCCAGTACTTC.

This chain uses TRBV6-5 with TRBJ1-2; D might be TRBD1 (5 bases). Germline values: CDR1 MNHEY, CDR2 SVGAGI. The V gene lost 7 bases and the J gene lost 5 bases, with 14 bases spanning the gap. The CDR3 totals 13 residues. CDR3 sequence (DNA): TGTGCCAGCACCTATACAGGAGATTATGGCTACACCTTC. Its protein product is CASTYTGDYGYTF.

The genes are TRBV3-1 (or the pseudogene TRBV3-2) and TRBJ1-3, with D unresolved. Trimming stripped 4 bases from V and 2 bases from J, with 9 bases between. Germline values: CDR1 LGHDT, CDR2 YNNKEL (reference sequence). CDR3 size: 14 residues. The CDR3 loop reads CASSPDTAGNTIYF. The CDR3 DNA follows: TGTGCCAGCAGCCCTGACACAGCTGGAAACACCATATATTTT.

V usage is TRBV27 and J usage is TRBJ2-3, with D perhaps matching TRBD2 (5 bases). Per the germline V gene, CDR1 is MNHEY and CDR2 is SMNVEV (reference sequence). This CDR3 contains 16 residues. V lost 3 bases, J lost 2 bases, and 15 bases lay in between. This chain's CDR3 is CASSLGLASFTDTQYF. CDR3 sequence (DNA): TGTGCCAGCAGTTTGGGTCTAGCTAGTTTCACAGATACGCAGTATTTT.

This clone appeared a single time. The rearrangement links TRBV10-3 to TRBJ2-3; TRBD2 matches at 11 bases. V lost 4 bases and J lost 6; bases outside the gene matches: 6. From germline, CDR1 is ENHRY and CDR2 SYGVKD. The CDR3 is 15 residues long. CDR3 nucleotide sequence: TGTGCCATCAGTGGAAATAGCGGGGGGGCGGATACGCAGTATTTT. It is translated as CAISGNSGGADTQYF.